This entry is about one T cell receptor (beta chain). Antigen: not known. The sorted Tregs were CD4+CD25+CD127-/low cells. Study results and caveats: Larger-cohort validation covered only one TCR beta V-J rearrangement. Tumor memory CD4+ T cell TCR gene usage was found to cluster with blood and lymph node memory CD4+ cells and with lymph node naive CD4+ cells.

Constant-region reverse primers amplified full-length variable regions, followed by semi-nested Nested Universal Primer A PCR. One entry per CDR3 protein results from TCRdb running MiXCR on the 5' RACE reads. The table shows a few thousand distinct CDR3 sequences, with about 69% occurring only once. V was clipped by 4 bases and J by 6 bases; unmatched bases: 4. In germline, CDR1 is WNHNN, CDR2 SYGVQD (reference sequence). CDR3 length: 13 amino acids. The specimen sequenced was Tregs sorted from blood. The clonotype originates from a female donor with breast cancer. This chain uses TRBV10-1 with TRBJ2-7, with 9 positions matching TRBD1. The CDR3 region is CASSVTGGSEQYF. The CDR3 DNA follows: TGCGCCAGCAGTGTTACAGGGGGCTCCGAGCAGTACTTC.